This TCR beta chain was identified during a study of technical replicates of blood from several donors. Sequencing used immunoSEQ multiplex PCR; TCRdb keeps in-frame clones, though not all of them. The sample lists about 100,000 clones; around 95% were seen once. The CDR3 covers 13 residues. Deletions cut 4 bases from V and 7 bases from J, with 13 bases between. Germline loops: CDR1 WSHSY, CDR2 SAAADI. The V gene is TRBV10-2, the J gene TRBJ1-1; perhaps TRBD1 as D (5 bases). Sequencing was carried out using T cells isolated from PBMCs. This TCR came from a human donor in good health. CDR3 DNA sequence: TGCGCCAGCAGTGGGCGGGGCGGTGATGAAGCTTTCTTT. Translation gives CASSGRGGDEAFF.